The entry below gives a single T cell receptor beta chain sequence along with its context. These data are taken from a study of blood T cell repertoires in COVID-19. The method was immunoSEQ multiplex PCR; TCRdb's version includes in-frame clones alone and lacks a portion of them. The sample lists about 98,000 clones, around nine tenths occurring once. Germline V CDR1 and CDR2: SEHNR, FQNEAQ (reference sequence). The CDR3 covers 16 residues. Trimming stripped 1 base from V and 8 bases from J, with 20 bases between. What was sequenced was peripheral blood. This rearrangement joins TRBV7-9 to TRBJ1-2; D possibly corresponds to TRBD1 (5 bases). The sequence was collected from a man between 50 and 59 years old with acute or convalescent COVID-19. CDR3 coding DNA: TGTGCCAGCAGCTTAGGATTCGGAGGGGCGCTATGGGGCTACACCTTC. Its translation is CASSLGFGGALWGYTF.